The clone carrying this T cell receptor beta chain came up many times. Its antigen is unknown. These data come from a study of neurological immune-mediated disorders. Points from the study as a whole: On phylogenetic grouping, the repertoires of 18 of 34 multiple sclerosis patients fell within one related-CDR3 cluster, constituting a possible signature.

MiXCR, applied by TCRdb to the 5' RACE reads, yields one record per CDR3 protein. This table holds 70,000 or so distinct CDR3 sequences, approximately 3.4% found once. The CDR3 contains 15 residues. Trimming took off 4 bases at V and 3 bases at J, with 16 bases between the two ends. Germline loops: CDR1 KGHSH, CDR2 LQKENI. The receptor was derived from a woman aged 45-65 years with multiple sclerosis. The specimen was PBMCs. The chain has TRBV18 and TRBJ2-7; the D gene could be TRBD1 or TRBD2 (6 bases each). The CDR3 DNA reads TGTGCCAGCTCACATAGGAGGGCAGGGGACTACGAGCAGTACTTC. Its protein is CASSHRRAGDYEQYF.